The sequence of this T cell receptor beta chain was determined in a study of blood T cell repertoires in COVID-19. TCRdb's copy holds only in-frame clones and misses some; the assay was immunoSEQ multiplex PCR. Of some 230,000 clones in the sample, around 80% are singletons; the top ten hold about 15%. The J segment lost 6 bases and the V segment lost 4 bases, leaving 5 bases of the junction unmatched. The CDR3 spans 13 residues. CDR1 and CDR2 (germline): SNHLY, FYNNEI. The V and J genes are TRBV2 and TRBJ2-7; 8 bases are shared with TRBD1. Sequenced: PBMCs or T cells enriched from blood (not recorded which). This sequence was found in a man in his forties or fifties who had recovered from COVID-19. The DNA of the CDR3 is TGTGCCAGCAGTGCCCAGGGGGCGGGCGAGCAGTACTTC. Translating gives CASSAQGAGEQYF.